The text below deals with one T cell receptor beta chain. No antigen is known for it. The data stem from a study of T cell responses to AZD1222 COVID-19 vaccine. Measured with immunoSEQ multiplex PCR; TCRdb has only the in-frame clones, and not every one. In the table there are 210,000 or so clones, 94% of which are singletons. Study-wide results and limits: A mostly white British donor set with more females was recruited, and clonal diversity was possibly underestimated. Rises in breadth and depth of Spike-specific TCRs came after two AZD1222 doses. The reported proportion of spike-specific TCRs targeting unmutated variant regions was nearly half.

The sequencing here drew on peripheral blood, taken 28 days after the second dose of the MenACWY control vaccine. This receptor was identified in an adult who received the MenACWY meningococcal vaccine as a control.

The DNA of the CDR3 is TGTGCCAGCAGCTTATCTCGGGAAGGCCCGAACACCGGGGAGCTGTTTTTT. The encoded protein is CASSLSREGPNTGELFF. The rearrangement joins TRBV11-3 to TRBJ2-2, with D tentatively TRBD2 (5 bases). The germline gives CDR1 SGHNT, CDR2 YENEEA. This CDR3 spans 17 amino acids. Trimming cost V 2 bases and J 0 bases, with 13 bases left between them. Combining the CDR3 with reference TRBV11-3 and TRBJ2-2 gives the whole variable domain EAGVVQSPRYKIIEKKQPVAFWCNPISGHNTLYWYLQNLGQGPELLIRYENEEAVDDSQLPKDRFSAERLKGVDSTLKIQPAELGDSAVYLCASSLSREGPNTGELFFGEGSRLTVL.